This entry describes one T cell receptor beta chain. What it binds is not known. These data belong to a study of T cell repertoires in cytomegalovirus infection. Background on the study: Matching HLA type and CMV infection were both indicated by public TCR beta signatures. Findings and caveats of the study: The cumulative frequency of public TCR beta families distinguished individuals who carried CMV together with the relevant HLA.

The V end lost 2 bases, the J end lost 5 bases, and 13 bases lay between the germline ends. The CDR3 consists of 15 residues. The germline CDR1 and CDR2 sequences are SGHTA and FQGNSA. Using its own MiXCR run on the reads, TCRdb lists one record per CDR3 protein. The table records fewer than 350,000 distinct CDR3 sequences, just under 30% of them present only once. This chain connects TRBV7-2 to TRBJ1-5, with D possibly being TRBD1 (6 bases). The sequence came from a human donor in good health (CMV status not recorded). Some clones in this sample may be carry-over from other donors' samples. The sequenced sample was cultured PBMCs, obtained from culture after CMV antigen stimulation. The CDR3 sequence: CASSLHQGRDQPQHF. Written as DNA, the CDR3 is TGTGCCAGCAGCTTACACCAGGGGCGTGATCAGCCCCAGCATTTT.